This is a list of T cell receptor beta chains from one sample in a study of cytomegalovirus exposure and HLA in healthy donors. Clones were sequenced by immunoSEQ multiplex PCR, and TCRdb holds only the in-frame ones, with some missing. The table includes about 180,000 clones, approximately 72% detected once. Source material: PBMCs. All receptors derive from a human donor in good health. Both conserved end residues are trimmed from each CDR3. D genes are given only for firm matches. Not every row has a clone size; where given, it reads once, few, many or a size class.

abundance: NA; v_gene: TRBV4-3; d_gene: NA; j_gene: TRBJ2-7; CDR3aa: ASSQDLYSSYEQY
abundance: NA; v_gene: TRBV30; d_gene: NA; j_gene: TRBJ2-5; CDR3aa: AWSVTRAQETQY
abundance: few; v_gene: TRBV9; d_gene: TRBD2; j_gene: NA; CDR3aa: ASSHGGSSSYEQY
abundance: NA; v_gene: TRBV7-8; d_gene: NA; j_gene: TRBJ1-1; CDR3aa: ASIPHRETEAF
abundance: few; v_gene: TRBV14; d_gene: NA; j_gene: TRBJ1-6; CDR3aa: ASSQLTGPHNSPLH
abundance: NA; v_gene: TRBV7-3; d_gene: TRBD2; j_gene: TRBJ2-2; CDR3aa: ASSLYGGSDTGELF
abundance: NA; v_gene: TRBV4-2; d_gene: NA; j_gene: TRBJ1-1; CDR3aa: ASSQVRGAERPEAF
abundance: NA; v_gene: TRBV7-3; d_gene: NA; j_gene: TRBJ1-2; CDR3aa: ASSPLPAVGYT
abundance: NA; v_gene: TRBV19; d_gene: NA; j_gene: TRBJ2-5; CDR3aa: ASSYAGEQETQY
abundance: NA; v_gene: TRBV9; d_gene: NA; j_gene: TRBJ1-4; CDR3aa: ASSFRGSPWDEKLF
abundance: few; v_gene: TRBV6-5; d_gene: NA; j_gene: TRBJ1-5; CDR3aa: ASSYGGGQPQH
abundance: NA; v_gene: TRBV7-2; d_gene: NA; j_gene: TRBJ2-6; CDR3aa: ASSLQHSGANVLT
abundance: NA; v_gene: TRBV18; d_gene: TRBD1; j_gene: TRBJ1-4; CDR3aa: ASSPDRNREKLF
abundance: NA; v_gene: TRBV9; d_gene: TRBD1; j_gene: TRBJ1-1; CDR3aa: ASSAAGQGAGRNTEAF
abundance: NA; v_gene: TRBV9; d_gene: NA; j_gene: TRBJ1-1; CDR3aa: ASSSKGQGRAF
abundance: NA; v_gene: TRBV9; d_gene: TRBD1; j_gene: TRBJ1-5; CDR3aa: ASSPGTDLDQPQH
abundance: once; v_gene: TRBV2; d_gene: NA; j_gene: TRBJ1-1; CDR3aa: ASSPRGMNTEAF
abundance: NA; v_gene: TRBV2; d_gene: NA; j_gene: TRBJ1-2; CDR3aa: ASSEPGERGYT
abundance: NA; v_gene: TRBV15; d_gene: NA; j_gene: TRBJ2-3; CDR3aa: ATSRLTDTQY
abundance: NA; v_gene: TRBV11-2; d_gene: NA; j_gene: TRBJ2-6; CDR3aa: ASSLNPGSGANVLT
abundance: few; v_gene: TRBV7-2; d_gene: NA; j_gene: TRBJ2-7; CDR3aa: ASSPPSDYEQY
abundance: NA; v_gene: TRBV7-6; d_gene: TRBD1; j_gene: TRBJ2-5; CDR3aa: ASSQLQGATSQETQY
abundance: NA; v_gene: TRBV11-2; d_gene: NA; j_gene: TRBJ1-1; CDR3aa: ASSLISENTEAF
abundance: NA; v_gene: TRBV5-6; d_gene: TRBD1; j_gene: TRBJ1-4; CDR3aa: ASSETGFEGEKLF
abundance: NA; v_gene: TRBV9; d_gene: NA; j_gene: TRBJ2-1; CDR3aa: ASSVGVTGSSYNEQF
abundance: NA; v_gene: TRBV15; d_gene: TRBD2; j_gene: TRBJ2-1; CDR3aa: ATSRDPRGGYNEQF
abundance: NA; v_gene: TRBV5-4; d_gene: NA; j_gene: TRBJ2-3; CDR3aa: ASSLLRGSTDTQY
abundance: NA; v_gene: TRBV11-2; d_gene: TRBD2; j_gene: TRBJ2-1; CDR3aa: ASSLEGGTLYNEQF